This TCR beta chain is from a study of blood T cell repertoires in COVID-19. Study as a whole: Sites in the United States, Italy and Spain provided acute and convalescent COVID-19 samples.

With V trimmed by 5 bases and J by 1 base, 2 bases remained unmatched. The germline V gene encodes CDR1 MNHEY and CDR2 SVGEGT. This CDR3 is 14 amino acids long. The table came from immunoSEQ multiplex PCR; TCRdb's copy has only in-frame clones and leaves some out. The sample consists of 150,000 to 200,000 clones, approximately 80% of them appearing once. The chain carries TRBV6-2 or TRBV6-3 and TRBJ1-5; 7 bases agree with TRBD1. The sequencing input was peripheral blood. The clonotype comes from a woman older than 75 with active or convalescent COVID-19. CDR3 nucleotides: TGTGCCAGCAGTCAACAGGGGAGCAATCAGCCCCAGCATTTT. Translation: CASSQQGSNQPQHF.